The next 8 T cell receptor beta chains were all read from a single sample in a study of blood T cell repertoires in COVID-19. Some clones are missing from TCRdb's copy, which holds only in-frame ones; the method was immunoSEQ multiplex PCR. The sample has 250,000 to 300,000 clones, about 82% seen once. Sequencing was carried out using peripheral blood. All receptors derive from a man in his fifties with active or convalescent COVID-19.

The CDR3 sequence is CASSQDRSPLHF. The CDR3 DNA is TGTGCCAGCAGCCAAGACAGGTCACCCCTCCACTTT. This rearrangement joins TRBV3-1 (or the pseudogene TRBV3-2) to TRBJ1-6, with D uncertain. The length of the CDR3 is 12 residues. Germline assignment: CDR1 LGHDT and CDR2 YNNKEL (reference sequence). Trimming removed 0 bases at V and 10 bases at J, with 4 bases between.

The chain carries TRBV5-1 and TRBJ2-5; perhaps TRBD1 as D (5 bases). The CDR3 has 16 residues. Germline lookup yields CDR1 SGHRS and CDR2 YFSETQ. Trimming took 4 bases from V and 2 from J, leaving 18 bases between them. CDR3 sequence reads: CASSPGTITGQETQYF. The CDR3 region has the DNA TGCGCCAGCAGCCCAGGCACTATAACAGGACAAGAGACCCAGTACTTC.

V is TRBV7-6 and J is TRBJ2-6; D call uncertain. Looked up from germline, CDR1 is SGHVS and CDR2 is FNYEAQ. The CDR3 is 18 residues long. V lost 5 bases to trimming and J lost 0 bases, with 17 bases between them. The CDR3: CASSATEHRSSGANVLTF. DNA for the CDR3: TGTGCCAGCAGCGCAACGGAGCACCGAAGCTCTGGGGCCAACGTCCTGACTTTC.

The rearrangement links TRBV7-9 to TRBJ2-1; D gene unclear. Trimming removed 3 bases at V and 12 bases at J, with 12 bases between. Germline V gives CDR1 SEHNR, CDR2 FQNEAQ (reference sequence). The CDR3 consists of 12 residues. Written as DNA, the CDR3 is TGTGCCAGCAGCTTTCAGTCCCGCGGGCAGTTCTTC. This sequence encodes CASSFQSRGQFF.

This rearrangement joins TRBV4-1 to TRBJ2-5, with 9 bases matching TRBD2. Germline loops: CDR1 MGHRA, CDR2 YSYEKL. The ends lost 4 bases at V and 1 base at J; junction bases unmatched: 13. CDR3 size: 18 residues. For the CDR3, the DNA is TGCGCCAGCAGCCTCCTAGGGGGAGCGGGGGGCTTCCAAGAGACCCAGTACTTC. Amino acid sequence: CASSLLGGAGGFQETQYF.

The chain joins TRBV5-5 to TRBJ2-1, with no clear D. Deletions cut 1 base from V and 7 bases from J, with 6 bases between. Germline CDR1 SGHKS, CDR2 YYEKEE (reference sequence). The CDR3 runs 12 residues. The CDR3 here is CASSLNPNEQFF. The CDR3 bases are TGTGCCAGCAGCTTGAATCCAAATGAGCAGTTCTTC.

The chain combines TRBV19 with TRBJ1-5; tentative D call: TRBD1 (6 bases). CDR3 length: 15 amino acids. Trimming stripped 8 bases from V and 0 bases from J, with 14 bases between. Germline CDR1 is LNHDA and CDR2 is SQIVND (reference sequence). This chain's CDR3 is CASQDRFYSNQPQHF. The CDR3 coding sequence is TGTGCCAGTCAAGACAGGTTTTATAGCAATCAGCCCCAGCATTTT.

The V call is TRBV5-4, the J call TRBJ1-2, with D hard to call. Between the trimmed V and J ends, which lost 0 bases and 10 bases, there was a span of 13 bases. This CDR3 is built from 13 residues. Germline V gene data show CDR1 as SGHNT and CDR2 as YYREEE (reference sequence). This CDR3 is CASSLDSGIDYTF. The CDR3 DNA follows: TGTGCCAGCAGCTTGGACAGCGGGATCGACTACACCTTC.